The sequence of this TCR beta chain was determined in a study of CD8+CD57+ T cells in acquired aplastic anemia. Study-wide context: DNA recovered from sorted CD4+ and CD8+ cells had a mean of approximately 3.4 ug. On average, healthy donors gave about 10.8 million reads for CD4+ cells.

Study outcomes and limitations: Patients and controls shared 25 to 35 CD8+ CDR3 sequences, which appeared highly expressed in patients and within their immunodominant clones. Patients were compared with controls for CD8+ Simpson's diversity, and no significant difference emerged.

The CDR3 spans 12 residues. V trimming: 5 bases; J trimming: 10 bases; junction bases outside the gene matches: 3. CDR1 is SGHTA and CDR2 is FQGTGA in the germline V gene. Profiles of TCR beta VDJ and CDR3 were generated from a genomic DNA template. TCRdb reprocessed the reads with MiXCR, giving one entry per CDR3 protein. Of over 150,000 distinct CDR3 sequences in the sample, approximately 43% were seen once. Concerning this clonotype: What it recognizes is unknown.

This clonotype was obtained from a human donor in good health. The sample consisted of sorted CD4+, CD8+, or CD8+CD57+ T cells (not recorded which) from PBMCs. The chain recombines TRBV7-3 with TRBJ1-3, with 9 bases fitting TRBD1. In DNA, the CDR3 is TGTGCCAGCAGCGACGGACAGGGGACCATATATTTT. Translated, it gives CASSDGQGTIYF.